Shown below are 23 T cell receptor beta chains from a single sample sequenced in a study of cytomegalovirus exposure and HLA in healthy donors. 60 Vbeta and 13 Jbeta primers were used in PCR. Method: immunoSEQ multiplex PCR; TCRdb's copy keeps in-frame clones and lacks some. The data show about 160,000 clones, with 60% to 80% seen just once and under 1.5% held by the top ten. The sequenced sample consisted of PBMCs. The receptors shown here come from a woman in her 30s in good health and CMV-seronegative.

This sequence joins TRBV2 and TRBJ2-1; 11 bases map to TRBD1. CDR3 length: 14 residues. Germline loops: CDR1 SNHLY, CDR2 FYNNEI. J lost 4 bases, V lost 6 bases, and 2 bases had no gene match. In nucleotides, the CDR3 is TGTGCCAGCAGGGACAGGGGGCGGTACAATGAGCAGTTCTTC. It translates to CASRDRGRYNEQFF. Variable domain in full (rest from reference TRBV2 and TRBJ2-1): EPEVTQTPSHQVTQMGQEVILRCVPISNHLYFYWYRQILGQKVEFLVSFYNNEISEKSEIFDDQFSVERPDGSNFTLKIRSTKLEDSAMYFCASRDRGRYNEQFFGPGTRLTVL.

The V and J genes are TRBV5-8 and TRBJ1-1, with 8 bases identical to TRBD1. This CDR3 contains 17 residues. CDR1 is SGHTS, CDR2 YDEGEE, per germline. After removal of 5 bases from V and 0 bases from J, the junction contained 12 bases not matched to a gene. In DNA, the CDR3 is TGTGCCAGCAGACGTACTGACAGGGGATTCTTGAACACTGAAGCTTTCTTT. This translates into CASRRTDRGFLNTEAFF.

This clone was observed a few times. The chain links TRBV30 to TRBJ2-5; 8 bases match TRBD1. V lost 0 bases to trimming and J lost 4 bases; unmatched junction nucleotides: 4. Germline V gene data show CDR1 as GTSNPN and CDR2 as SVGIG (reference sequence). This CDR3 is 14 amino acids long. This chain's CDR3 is CAWSVQGGGETQYF. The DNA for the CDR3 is TGTGCCTGGAGTGTACAGGGGGGAGGAGAGACCCAGTACTTC.

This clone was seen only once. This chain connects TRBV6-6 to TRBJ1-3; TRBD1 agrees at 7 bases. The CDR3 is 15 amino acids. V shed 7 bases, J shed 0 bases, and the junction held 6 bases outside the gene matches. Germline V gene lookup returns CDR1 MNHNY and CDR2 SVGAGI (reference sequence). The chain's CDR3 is CASNPQGGSGNTIYF. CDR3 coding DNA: TGTGCCAGCAACCCGCAGGGGGGCTCTGGAAACACCATATATTTT.

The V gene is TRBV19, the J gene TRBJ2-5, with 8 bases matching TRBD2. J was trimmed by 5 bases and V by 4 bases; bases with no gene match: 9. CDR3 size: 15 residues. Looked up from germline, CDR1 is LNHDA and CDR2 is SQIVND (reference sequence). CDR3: CASSRDGASGETQYF. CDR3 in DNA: TGTGCCAGTAGTAGGGATGGGGCTAGCGGGGAGACCCAGTACTTC. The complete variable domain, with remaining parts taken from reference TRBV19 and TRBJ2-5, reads DGGITQSPKYLFRKEGQNVTLSCEQNLNHDAMYWYRQDPGQGLRLIYYSQIVNDFQKGDIAEGYSVSREKKESFPLTVTSAQKNPTAFYLCASSRDGASGETQYFGPGTRLLVL.

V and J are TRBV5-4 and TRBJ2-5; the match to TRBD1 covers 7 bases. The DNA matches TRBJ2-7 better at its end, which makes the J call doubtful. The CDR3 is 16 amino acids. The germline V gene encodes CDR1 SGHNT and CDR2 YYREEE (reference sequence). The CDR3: CASSLGLRGQGNEQYF. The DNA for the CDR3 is TGTGCCAGCAGCTTGGGTCTGAGGGGGCAAGGGAACGAGCAGTACTTC.

The chain's CDR3 is CASSQVEETAIYGYTF. The CDR3 DNA reads as TGTGCCAGCAGCCAAGTTGAAGAAACCGCTATCTATGGCTACACCTTC. The chain is built from TRBV4-2 and TRBJ1-2; D uncertain. Germline assignment: CDR1 LGHNA and CDR2 YNFKEQ. The length of the CDR3 is 16 residues. V gave up 1 base and J gave up 4 bases, with 16 bases separating them.

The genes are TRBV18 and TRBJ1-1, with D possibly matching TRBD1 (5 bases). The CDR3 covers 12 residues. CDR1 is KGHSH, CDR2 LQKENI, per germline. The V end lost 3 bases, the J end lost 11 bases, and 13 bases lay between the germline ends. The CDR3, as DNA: TGTGCCAGCTCACCGGGGCACTCCATCGCTTTCTTT. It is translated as CASSPGHSIAFF.

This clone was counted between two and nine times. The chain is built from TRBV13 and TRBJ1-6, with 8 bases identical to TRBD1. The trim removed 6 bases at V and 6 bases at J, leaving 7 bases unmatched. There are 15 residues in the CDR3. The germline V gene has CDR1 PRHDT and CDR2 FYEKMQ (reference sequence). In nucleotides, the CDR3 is TGTGCCAGCAGACAGCGAGACAGGGGTAATTCACCCCTCCACTTT. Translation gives CASRQRDRGNSPLHF.

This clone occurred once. CDR3 region: CASSTPGGADGYTF. In DNA form, the CDR3 reads TGTGCCAGCAGTACCCCCGGAGGGGCCGATGGCTACACCTTC. The chain combines TRBV27 with TRBJ1-2, with D possibly matching TRBD1 (5 bases). CDR3 length: 14 residues. Germline assignment: CDR1 MNHEY and CDR2 SMNVEV (reference sequence). V lost 5 bases to trimming and J lost 6 bases, with 16 bases between them.

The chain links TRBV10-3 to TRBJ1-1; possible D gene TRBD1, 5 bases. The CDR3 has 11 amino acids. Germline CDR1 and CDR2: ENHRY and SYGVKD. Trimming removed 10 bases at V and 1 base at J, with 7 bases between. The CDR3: CATQGNTEAFF. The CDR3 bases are TGTGCCACCCAGGGGAACACTGAAGCTTTCTTT.

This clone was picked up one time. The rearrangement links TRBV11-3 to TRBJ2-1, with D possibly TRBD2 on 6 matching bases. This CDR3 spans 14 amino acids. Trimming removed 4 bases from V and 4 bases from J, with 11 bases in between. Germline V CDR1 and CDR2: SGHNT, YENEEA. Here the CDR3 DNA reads TGTGCCAGCAGCTCATCCGGGACTTACAATGAGCAGTTCTTC. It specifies CASSSSGTYNEQFF.

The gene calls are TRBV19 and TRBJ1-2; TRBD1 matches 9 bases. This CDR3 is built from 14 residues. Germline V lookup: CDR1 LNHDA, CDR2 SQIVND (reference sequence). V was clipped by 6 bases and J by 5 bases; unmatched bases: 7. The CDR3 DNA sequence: TGTGCCAGTAGACACCGGACAGGGGAATATGGCTACACCTTC. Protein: CASRHRTGEYGYTF.

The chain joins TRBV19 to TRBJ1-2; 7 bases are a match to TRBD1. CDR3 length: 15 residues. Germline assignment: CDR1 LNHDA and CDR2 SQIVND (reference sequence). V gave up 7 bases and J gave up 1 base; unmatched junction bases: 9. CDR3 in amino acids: CASTTRQGDNYGYTF. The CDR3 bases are TGTGCCAGTACCACCCGACAGGGTGATAACTATGGCTACACCTTC.

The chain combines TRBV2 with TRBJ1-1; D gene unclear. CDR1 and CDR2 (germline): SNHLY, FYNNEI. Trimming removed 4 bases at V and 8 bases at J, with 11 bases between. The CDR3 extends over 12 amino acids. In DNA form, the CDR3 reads TGTGCCAGCAGTGGACCCGGGTGGGAAGCTTTCTTT. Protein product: CASSGPGWEAFF.

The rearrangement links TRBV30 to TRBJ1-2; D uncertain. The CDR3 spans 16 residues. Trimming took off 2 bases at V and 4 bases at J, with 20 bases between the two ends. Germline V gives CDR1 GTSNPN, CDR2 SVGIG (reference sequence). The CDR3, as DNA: TGTGCCTGGAGTCCCAAGAGAGGGAAATCAAGCTATGGCTACACCTTC. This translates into CAWSPKRGKSSYGYTF.

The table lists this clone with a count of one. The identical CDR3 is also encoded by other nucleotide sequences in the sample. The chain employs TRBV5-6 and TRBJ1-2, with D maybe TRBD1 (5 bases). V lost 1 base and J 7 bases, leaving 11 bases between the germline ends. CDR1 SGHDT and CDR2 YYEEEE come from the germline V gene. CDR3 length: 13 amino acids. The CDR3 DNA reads TGTGCCAGCAGCTTGCGGCAGGGCGGTGGCTACACCTTC. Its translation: CASSLRQGGGYTF.

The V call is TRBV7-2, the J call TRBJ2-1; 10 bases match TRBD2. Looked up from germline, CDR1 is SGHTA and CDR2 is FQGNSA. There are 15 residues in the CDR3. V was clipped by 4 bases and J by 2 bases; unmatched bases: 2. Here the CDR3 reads CASSYSGGTYNEQFF. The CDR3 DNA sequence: TGTGCCAGCAGCTATAGCGGGGGGACCTACAATGAGCAGTTCTTC.

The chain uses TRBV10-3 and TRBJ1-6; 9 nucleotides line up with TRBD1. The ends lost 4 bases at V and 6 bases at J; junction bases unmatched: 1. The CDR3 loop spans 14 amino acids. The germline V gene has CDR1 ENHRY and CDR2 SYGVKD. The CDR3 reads CAISGQGGNSPLHF. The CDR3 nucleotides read TGTGCCATCAGTGGACAGGGGGGTAATTCACCCCTCCACTTT.

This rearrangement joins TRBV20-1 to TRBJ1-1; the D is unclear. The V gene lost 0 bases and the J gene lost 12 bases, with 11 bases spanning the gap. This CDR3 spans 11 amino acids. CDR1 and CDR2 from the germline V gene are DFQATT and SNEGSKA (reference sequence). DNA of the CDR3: TGCAGTGCTAGAGATTTTACTAAGACTTTCTTT. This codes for CSARDFTKTFF.

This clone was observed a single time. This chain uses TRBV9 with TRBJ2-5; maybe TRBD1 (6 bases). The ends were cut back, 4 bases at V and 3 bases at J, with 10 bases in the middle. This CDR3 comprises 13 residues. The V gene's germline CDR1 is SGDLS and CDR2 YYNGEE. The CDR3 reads CASSIRTEETQYF. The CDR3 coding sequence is TGTGCCAGCAGCATACGGACAGAAGAGACCCAGTACTTC. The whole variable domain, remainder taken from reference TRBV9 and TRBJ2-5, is DSGVTQTPKHLITATGQRVTLRCSPRSGDLSVYWYQQSLDQGLQFLIQYYNGEERAKGNILERFSAQQFPDLHSELNLSSLELGDSALYFCASSIRTEETQYFGPGTRLLVL.

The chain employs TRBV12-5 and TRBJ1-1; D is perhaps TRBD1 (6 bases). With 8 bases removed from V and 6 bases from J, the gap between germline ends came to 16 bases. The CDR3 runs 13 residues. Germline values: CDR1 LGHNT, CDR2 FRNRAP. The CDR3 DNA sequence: TGTGCTAGTTGTTCGCAGGGGTTCTCTGAAGCTTTCTTT. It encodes CASCSQGFSEAFF.

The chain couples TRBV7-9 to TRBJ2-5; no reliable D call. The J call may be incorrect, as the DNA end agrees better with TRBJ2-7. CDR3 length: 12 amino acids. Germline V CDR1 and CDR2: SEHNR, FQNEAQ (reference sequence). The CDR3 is CASSFGFYEQYF. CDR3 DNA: TGTGCCAGCAGCTTCGGTTTCTACGAGCAGTACTTC.